This is a list of T cell receptor beta chains from one sample in a study of T cells in Graves' hyperthyroidism and ophthalmopathy. TCRdb passed the multiplex PCR reads through MiXCR, listing each CDR3 protein once. Among around 300,000 distinct CDR3 sequences listed, 11% to 15% were seen once. The sequenced sample consisted of blood. The receptors were sampled from a woman aged 25 to 45 with Graves' hyperthyroidism. Each CDR3 is given with its conserved first and last residue. A D gene is named only where the DNA matches it firmly.

J gene,V gene,CDR3 length,D gene,CDR3 protein
TRBJ2-5,TRBV11-2,16,TRBD2,CASIPGRSSGQETQYF
TRBJ2-3,TRBV18,14,NA,CASSPQEGTDTQYF
TRBJ2-5,TRBV7-9,15,NA,CASSGRSGIRETQYF
TRBJ2-3,TRBV30,15,NA,CAWKTGLRFTDTQYF
TRBJ2-1,TRBV24-1,14,NA,CATSVPAGRGQQFF
TRBJ2-3,TRBV28,18,TRBD2,CASSSPEILAGDTDTQYF
TRBJ2-1,TRBV5-1,16,TRBD2,CASSLEVLAGQYEQFF
TRBJ2-3,TRBV11-3,15,TRBD1,CASSPRQGSTDTQYF
TRBJ2-5,TRBV5-6,15,NA,CASSLLAGARETQYF
TRBJ2-1,TRBV11-2,14,NA,CASSIQTVYNEQFF
TRBJ2-6,TRBV2,17,NA,CASSEALRGRGANVLTF
TRBJ2-1,TRBV28,13,NA,CASSLNVINEQFF
TRBJ1-1,TRBV12-3/TRBV12-4,14,TRBD1,CASSLQGADTEAFF
TRBJ2-1,TRBV5-4,15,NA,CASTYRDWGYNEQFF
TRBJ2-1,TRBV20-1,17,NA,CSARDRTVERAVNEQFF
TRBJ2-1,TRBV27,15,TRBD2,CASSLAGGTYNEQFF
TRBJ2-7,TRBV19,15,TRBD2,CASSSPSGSSHEQYF
TRBJ2-7,TRBV5-4,16,TRBD1,CASSPIRDRGDLEQYF
TRBJ2-2,TRBV6-1,15,TRBD2,CASSTAGGYTGELFF
TRBJ2-2,TRBV5-1,15,NA,CASSLDRANTGELFF
TRBJ2-2,TRBV7-3,13,NA,CASSPSAIGELFF
TRBJ2-3,TRBV6-1,13,NA,CASKSRLTDTQYF
TRBJ2-7,TRBV10-3,13,TRBD1,CAIRGQGAGEQYF
TRBJ2-1,TRBV5-4,18,NA,CASRGTYSGQREYNEQFF
TRBJ2-3,TRBV20-1,13,NA,CSASKQSTDTQYF
TRBJ2-3,TRBV27,17,TRBD2,CASRTVLAVDSTDTQYF
TRBJ1-5,TRBV20-1,13,NA,CSARQGTSQPQHF
TRBJ2-1,TRBV30,11,NA,CAWGQSNEQFF
TRBJ1-1,TRBV5-6,16,NA,CASSLVWGNRDTEAFF
TRBJ2-2,TRBV2,15,TRBD2,CASSALAGGTGELFF
TRBJ1-6,TRBV18,17,NA,CASSPTIPQGSESPLHF
TRBJ2-1,TRBV20-1,16,NA,CSAGDNSRGSYNEQFF
TRBJ2-3,TRBV28,15,TRBD2,CASTPRGVAGDTQYF
TRBJ1-5,TRBV20-1,17,TRBD1,CSAGSGTGDAHYQPQHF
TRBJ1-2,TRBV12-3/TRBV12-4,13,TRBD1,CASSRQGSYGYTF
TRBJ2-7,TRBV7-3,15,NA,CASPTPAGSSYEQYF
TRBJ2-6,TRBV19,16,TRBD1,CASSMGQPSGANVLTF
TRBJ1-1,TRBV14,15,TRBD1,CASSQGDRVNTEAFF
TRBJ1-1,TRBV15,13,NA,CASAGTFVTEAFF
TRBJ2-1,TRBV6-1,14,TRBD2,CASSDSSGSNEQFF
TRBJ1-6,TRBV10-3,15,NA,CAISDYGGYNSPLHF
TRBJ2-5,TRBV28,16,NA,CASSLYGDKQKETQYF
TRBJ1-5,TRBV28,14,NA,CASSLPGRNGPQHF
TRBJ2-7,TRBV29-1,13,TRBD2,CSAGGRTTYEQYF
TRBJ1-1,TRBV7-2,13,TRBD1,CASSRDRGPEAFF
TRBJ2-7,TRBV4-3,15,NA,CASSPRGTAAYEQYF
TRBJ1-5,TRBV6-1,15,NA,CASSPGNRGGQPQHF
TRBJ2-1,TRBV20-1,16,TRBD2,CSARTLGTSRLNEQFF
TRBJ2-1,TRBV20-1,16,TRBD2,CSARGRGGSSYNEQFF
TRBJ2-3,TRBV30,11,NA,CAWNHADTQYF
TRBJ2-1,TRBV24-1,12,NA,CATSSDWGEQFF
TRBJ2-7,TRBV29-1,12,TRBD2,CSVTQTSAEQYF
TRBJ1-6,TRBV6-1,18,NA,CASRSWVSSSSYNSPLHF
TRBJ2-3,TRBV28,15,NA,CASTPSAGITDTQYF
TRBJ1-2,TRBV10-2,19,TRBD1,CASIGVLPGQGQSTYGYTF
TRBJ1-3,TRBV20-1,11,NA,CSASLRNTIYF
TRBJ2-7,TRBV27,14,TRBD1,CASSLGTGGREQYF
TRBJ2-1,TRBV28,15,TRBD2,CASSPSGRGSYEQFF
TRBJ2-3,TRBV12-3/TRBV12-4,12,NA,CASSSPTDTQYF